This T cell receptor (beta chain) was identified during a study of cytomegalovirus exposure and HLA in healthy donors. Study-wide findings and caveats: More clonal expansion characterized HLA-associated TCR beta chains than equally common others in a later analysis.

PCR primers comprised 60 Vbeta and 13 Jbeta primers. Libraries were prepared by immunoSEQ multiplex PCR; TCRdb keeps only in-frame clonotypes and omits some of them. The sample lists fewer than 75,000 clones; more than 60% were seen once. This CDR3 region has 17 residues. V dropped 3 bases and J dropped 0 bases, with 17 bases sitting between them. Looked up from germline, CDR1 is LGHNT and CDR2 is FRNRAP. There are a few counts of this clone. Its antigen remains unknown. Sequencing input: PBMCs. The chain is built from TRBV12-5 and TRBJ1-1; D possibly corresponds to TRBD1 (6 bases). This TCR came from a woman aged 25 to 39 in good health and CMV-seronegative. The CDR3 is CASGFWTVTLMNTEAFF. CDR3 bases: TGTGCTAGTGGTTTCTGGACAGTGACCTTAATGAACACTGAAGCTTTCTTT.